A selection of T cell receptor beta chains follows, all from one sample in a study of cytomegalovirus exposure and HLA in healthy donors. Assay used: immunoSEQ multiplex PCR; TCRdb lists only in-frame clones, some missing. The table includes around 300,000 clones, approximately 91% detected once. The source material was PBMCs. All receptors derive from a man aged 25-45 years in good health and CMV-seronegative. CDR3s include the opening cysteine and the closing phenylalanine or tryptophan. The D gene is left open where the match is weak. Not every row has a clone size; where given, it reads once, few, many or a size class.

j_call clone_size cdr3_length d_call v_call cdr3_nt cdr3_aa
TRBJ1-1 once 18 . TRBV12-2 TGTGCAAGTCGCTTAGGAGAGATGGTGTATTTTAGAGACACTGAAGCTTTCTTT CASRLGEMVYFRDTEAFF
TRBJ2-7 . 15 TRBD1 TRBV4-3 TGCGCCAGCAGCCAAGGGACAGGGACCCCCTACGAGCAGTACTTC CASSQGTGTPYEQYF
TRBJ2-2 . 14 TRBD1 TRBV29-1 TGCAGCGTTGAAGGGACAGGGTCCACCGGGGAGCTGTTTTTT CSVEGTGSTGELFF
TRBJ2-7 . 13 . TRBV6-6 TGTGCCAGCTCCAGGACTGCATCCTACGAGCAGTACTTC CASSRTASYEQYF
TRBJ2-1 . 15 . TRBV19 TGTGCCAGTAGTATCTTACTAACCAGCTACAATGAGCAGTTCTTC CASSILLTSYNEQFF
TRBJ1-2 . 15 . TRBV4-3 TGCGCCAGCAGCCAAGCTAACACGGGGGTCTATGGCTACACCTTC CASSQANTGVYGYTF
TRBJ1-3 . 15 . TRBV4-3 TGCGCCAGCAGCCAAGACGCAGGGAACGGAAACACCATATATTTT CASSQDAGNGNTIYF
TRBJ2-1 . 18 TRBD2 TRBV18 TGTGCCAGCTCACCACCTAGCGGGGGGGCCTTTACCCCCAATGAGCAGTTCTTC CASSPPSGGAFTPNEQFF
TRBJ1-2 few 13 . TRBV27 TGTGCCAGCAGTCCCGGACAGAGCTATGGCTACACCTTC CASSPGQSYGYTF
TRBJ2-5 . 16 TRBD2 TRBV4-2 TGTGCCAGCAGCCCCGGGACTAGCGGGGGGGCCGAGACCCAGTACTTC CASSPGTSGGAETQYF
TRBJ1-2 . 14 . TRBV6-6 TGTGCCAGCAGTTACAGAGAACCATACTATGGCTACACCTTC CASSYREPYYGYTF
TRBJ2-3 few 14 . TRBV7-6 TGTGCCAGCAGCTTCACCCTCTCAGGGGATACGCAGTATTTT CASSFTLSGDTQYF
TRBJ2-1 . 15 . TRBV27 TGTGCCAGCAGTTTACTAACGGGGAGATACAATGAGCAGTTCTTC CASSLLTGRYNEQFF